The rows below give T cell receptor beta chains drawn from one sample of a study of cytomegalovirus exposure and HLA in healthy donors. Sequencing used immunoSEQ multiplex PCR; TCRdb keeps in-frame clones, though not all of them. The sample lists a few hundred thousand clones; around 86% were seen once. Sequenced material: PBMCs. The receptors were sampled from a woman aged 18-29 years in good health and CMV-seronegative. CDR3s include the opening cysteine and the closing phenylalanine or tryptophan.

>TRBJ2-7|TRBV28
CASSLLGTAFSYEQYF
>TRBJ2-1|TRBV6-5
CASSYQSGTYYNEQFF
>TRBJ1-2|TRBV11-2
CASSPRQGFYGYTF
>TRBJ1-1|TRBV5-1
CASSLGQGTAHTEAFF
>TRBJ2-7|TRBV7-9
CASSLIRDRGYEQYF
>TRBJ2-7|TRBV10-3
CAISGTGGEQYF
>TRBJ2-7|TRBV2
CASSEGGSGYEQYF
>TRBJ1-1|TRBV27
CASSFWGENTEAFF
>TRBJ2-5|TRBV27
CASSPGLAAPTTQYF
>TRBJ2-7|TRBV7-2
CASSQGGTLSSYEQYF
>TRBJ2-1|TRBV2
CASSEVRGGSDEQFF
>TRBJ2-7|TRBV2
CASRPLPTGVFHEQYF
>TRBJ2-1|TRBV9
CASSAPGLAYNEQFF
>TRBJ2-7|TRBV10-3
CAISVDYQGQGRSEQYF
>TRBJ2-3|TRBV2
CASSESATSGGAADTQYF
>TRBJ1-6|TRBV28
CASSWRTVTHNSPLHF
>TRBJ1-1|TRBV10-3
CATRPPGQGATEAFF
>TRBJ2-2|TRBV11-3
CASSFRPGAGGELFF
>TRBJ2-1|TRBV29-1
CSAHLGENEQFF
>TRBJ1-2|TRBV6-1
CASRSPDRGYGYTF
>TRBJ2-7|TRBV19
CASKGGAIDEQYF
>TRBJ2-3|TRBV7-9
CASSLDGGGAADTQYF
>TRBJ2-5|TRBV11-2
CASTKGEGDQYF
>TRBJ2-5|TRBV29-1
CSVERQGETQYF
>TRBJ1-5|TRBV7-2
CASSLSTGDQPQHF
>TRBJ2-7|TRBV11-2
CASSLTGTPSYEQYF